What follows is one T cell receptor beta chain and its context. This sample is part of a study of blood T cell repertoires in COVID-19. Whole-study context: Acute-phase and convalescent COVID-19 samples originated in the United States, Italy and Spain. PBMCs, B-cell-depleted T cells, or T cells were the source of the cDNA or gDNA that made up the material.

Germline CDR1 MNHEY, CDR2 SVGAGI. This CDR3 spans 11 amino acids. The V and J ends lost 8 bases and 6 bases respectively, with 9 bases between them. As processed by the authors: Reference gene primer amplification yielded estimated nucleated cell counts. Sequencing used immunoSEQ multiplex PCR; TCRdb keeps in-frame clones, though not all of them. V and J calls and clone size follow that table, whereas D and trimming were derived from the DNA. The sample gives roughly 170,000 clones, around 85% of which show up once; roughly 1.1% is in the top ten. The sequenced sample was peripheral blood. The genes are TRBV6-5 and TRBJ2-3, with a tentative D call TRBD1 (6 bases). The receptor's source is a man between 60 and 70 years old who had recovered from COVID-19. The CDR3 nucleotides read TGTGCCAGCGGAACAGGGGATACGCAGTATTTT. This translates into CASGTGDTQYF.